Listed below are T cell receptor beta chains from one sample, sequenced in a study of shared clonotypes between healthy human individuals. Profiled with immunoSEQ multiplex PCR; TCRdb holds only in-frame clones, not every one. The sample includes around 2,000,000 clones, over 85% of them seen just once. Sequences were obtained from naive CD8+ T cells sorted from blood. Receptors were obtained from a man aged 18 to 29 in good health. Both conserved end residues are part of each CDR3. Fields, in order: V gene, clone size, CDR3 length, D gene, J gene, CDR3 protein, CDR3 DNA. D genes are given only for firm matches. Size values are once, few and many counts, or a class for expanded clones, and some rows have none.

TRBV7-6,.,15,.,TRBJ1-6,CASSLGATGTSPLHF,TGTGCCAGCAGCTTAGGAGCGACAGGAACTTCACCCCTCCACTTT
TRBV30,.,13,.,TRBJ2-7,CAWSVGAAYEQYF,TGTGCCTGGAGTGTAGGGGCAGCCTACGAGCAGTACTTC
TRBV6-5,.,15,TRBD2,TRBJ2-7,CASSYGGVPEYEQYF,TGTGCCAGCAGTTACGGGGGGGTCCCCGAATACGAGCAGTACTTC
TRBV19,.,14,.,TRBJ2-7,CASRDWDGSYEQYF,TGTGCCAGTAGGGACTGGGACGGCTCCTACGAGCAGTACTTC
TRBV7-9,.,13,.,TRBJ2-5,CASSRDTASGQYF,TGTGCCAGCAGCCGGGACACGGCAAGTGGCCAGTACTTC
TRBV2,.,18,TRBD1,TRBJ2-3,CASSEALQGDRQLDTQYF,TGTGCCAGCAGTGAAGCGCTTCAGGGGGACCGGCAACTGGATACGCAGTATTTT
TRBV5-4,.,12,.,TRBJ1-3,CASSFPGNTIYF,TGTGCCAGCAGCTTCCCAGGAAACACCATATATTTT
TRBV9,.,15,.,TRBJ2-2,CASSVWDTNTGELFF,TGTGCCAGCAGCGTATGGGACACGAACACCGGGGAGCTGTTTTTT
TRBV7-6,.,13,.,TRBJ2-7,CASSLPEGGEQYF,TGTGCCAGCAGCTTACCCGAGGGAGGCGAGCAGTACTTC
TRBV30,.,11,.,TRBJ2-7,CAWSVSSEQYF,TGTGCCTGGAGTGTTTCTTCCGAGCAGTACTTC
TRBV5-5,.,15,.,TRBJ2-7,CASSLEAGFTYEQYF,TGTGCCAGCAGCTTGGAGGCGGGATTCACCTACGAGCAGTACTTC
TRBV9,.,14,.,TRBJ2-1,CASSVDRGANEQFF,TGTGCCAGCAGCGTAGATCGGGGGGCAAATGAGCAGTTCTTC
TRBV5-1,.,13,TRBD1,TRBJ1-1,CASSGTGVGEAFF,TGCGCCAGCAGCGGGACAGGGGTGGGTGAAGCTTTCTTT
TRBV27,.,15,TRBD1,TRBJ1-6,CASSLSAGQGTPLHF,TGTGCCAGCAGTTTATCAGCTGGACAGGGAACACCCCTCCACTTT
TRBV5-1,.,15,.,TRBJ2-5,CASGQWDQDEETQYF,TGCGCCAGCGGCCAGTGGGACCAGGATGAAGAGACCCAGTACTTC
TRBV7-9,.,13,.,TRBJ1-1,CASSFEGAAEAFF,TGTGCCAGCAGCTTCGAGGGTGCGGCTGAAGCTTTCTTT
TRBV28,.,15,TRBD2,TRBJ2-5,CASSAILADQETQYF,TGTGCCAGCAGTGCCATACTAGCGGATCAAGAGACCCAGTACTTC
TRBV7-3,.,14,TRBD1,TRBJ2-7,CASSLGQGAYEQYF,TGTGCCAGCAGCTTAGGACAGGGGGCTTACGAGCAGTACTTC
TRBV6-4,.,14,.,TRBJ2-1,CASSDWPASNEQFF,TGTGCCAGCAGTGACTGGCCCGCTAGCAATGAGCAGTTCTTC
TRBV29-1,.,11,.,TRBJ1-1,CSARGNTEAFF,TGCAGCGCCAGGGGAAACACTGAAGCTTTCTTT
TRBV27,once,16,.,TRBJ2-7,CASSLSRGVSSYEQYF,TGTGCCAGCAGTTTATCTCGCGGGGTAAGCTCCTACGAGCAGTACTTC
TRBV5-4,.,15,.,TRBJ1-2,CASSQPAGSYYGYTF,TGTGCCAGCAGCCAGCCCGCAGGTAGCTACTATGGCTACACCTTC
TRBV29-1,.,15,TRBD2,TRBJ2-5,CSVEDVGRGEETQYF,TGCAGCGTTGAGGATGTCGGGAGGGGAGAGGAGACCCAGTACTTC
TRBV28,once,14,.,TRBJ1-1,CASRVTVMNTEAFF,TGTGCCAGCAGAGTGACAGTCATGAACACTGAAGCTTTCTTT
TRBV11-2,.,17,TRBD1,TRBJ1-3,CASSRSRDSVGGNTIYF,TGTGCCAGCAGCCGAAGTCGGGACAGTGTGGGCGGAAACACCATATATTTT
TRBV4-3,.,16,.,TRBJ2-3,CASSQVPVVDTDTQYF,TGCGCCAGCAGCCAAGTGCCCGTGGTTGACACAGATACGCAGTATTTT
TRBV19,.,13,.,TRBJ2-5,CASSIVDQETQYF,TGTGCCAGTAGTATAGTCGATCAAGAGACCCAGTACTTC
TRBV19,.,13,.,TRBJ2-2,CASSIRGAGELFF,TGTGCCAGTAGTATCAGGGGCGCCGGGGAGCTGTTTTTT
TRBV6-5,.,14,.,TRBJ1-2,CASSYYGANYGYTF,TGTGCCAGCAGTTACTACGGGGCTAACTATGGCTACACCTTC
TRBV5-4,.,13,.,TRBJ2-7,CASSLDIDYEQYF,TGTGCCAGCAGCTTGGACATAGACTACGAGCAGTACTTC
TRBV9,.,16,.,TRBJ1-2,CASSVAYSDTFYGYTF,TGTGCCAGCAGCGTAGCTTATTCAGACACATTCTATGGCTACACCTTC
TRBV4-1,once,16,TRBD2,TRBJ2-7,CASSQDRAGDSYEQYF,TGCGCCAGCAGCCAAGATCGGGCGGGGGATAGCTACGAGCAGTACTTC
TRBV5-4,.,14,TRBD1,TRBJ2-1,CASSFDRGQAEQFF,TGTGCCAGCAGCTTTGACAGGGGCCAGGCTGAGCAGTTCTTC
TRBV4-3,.,13,.,TRBJ2-1,CASSQDWGDSKFF,TGCGCCAGCAGCCAAGATTGGGGGGACTCTAAGTTCTTC
TRBV9,.,15,TRBD1,TRBJ2-1,CASSADREIWNEQFF,TGTGCCAGCAGCGCGGACAGGGAAATATGGAATGAGCAGTTCTTC
TRBV29-1,.,16,TRBD2,TRBJ2-1,CSVEQSRGAVYNEQFF,TGCAGCGTTGAACAATCGCGGGGGGCCGTATACAATGAGCAGTTCTTC
TRBV5-6,.,17,.,TRBJ2-3,CASSPYIDSHYTDTQYF,TGTGCCAGCAGCCCGTACATAGACAGTCACTACACAGATACGCAGTATTTT
TRBV28,.,18,TRBD1,TRBJ1-5,CASSPRGTGWDSNQPQHF,TGTGCCAGCAGTCCTCGAGGGACAGGGTGGGATAGCAATCAGCCCCAGCATTTT
TRBV6-1,.,17,TRBD1,TRBJ2-7,CASSEVRQGSLGREQYF,TGTGCCAGCAGTGAAGTTAGACAGGGTAGTTTGGGGCGCGAGCAGTACTTC
TRBV5-4,.,14,TRBD2,TRBJ2-7,CASSPERERYEQYF,TGTGCCAGCAGCCCTGAGCGGGAGAGGTACGAGCAGTACTTC
TRBV5-1,.,16,TRBD2,TRBJ2-5,CASSVRLAGDRETQYF,TGCGCCAGCAGCGTAAGACTAGCGGGAGACCGCGAGACCCAGTACTTC
TRBV2,.,12,.,TRBJ2-7,CATRTVTYEQYF,TGTGCCACCAGGACCGTAACCTACGAGCAGTACTTC
TRBV28,.,13,TRBD1,TRBJ1-1,CASSLDRVTEAFF,TGTGCCAGCAGTCTCGACAGGGTCACTGAAGCTTTCTTT
TRBV25-1,.,16,.,TRBJ2-7,CASSGIRMARGYEQYF,TGTGCCAGCAGTGGGATCCGGATGGCTCGGGGCTACGAGCAGTACTTC
TRBV6-1,.,12,.,TRBJ2-5,CASTDGEETQYF,TGTGCCAGCACCGACGGGGAAGAGACCCAGTACTTC
TRBV5-1,.,14,.,TRBJ2-7,CASSLDWGAYEQYF,TGCGCCAGCAGCTTGGACTGGGGAGCTTACGAGCAGTACTTC
TRBV13,.,14,.,TRBJ1-2,CASRPEELAYGYTF,TGTGCCAGCAGGCCAGAGGAGCTAGCCTATGGCTACACCTTC
TRBV7-8,.,16,.,TRBJ1-1,CASSLVGSSRETEAFF,TGTGCCAGCAGCTTAGTGGGCAGTTCACGGGAAACTGAAGCTTTCTTT